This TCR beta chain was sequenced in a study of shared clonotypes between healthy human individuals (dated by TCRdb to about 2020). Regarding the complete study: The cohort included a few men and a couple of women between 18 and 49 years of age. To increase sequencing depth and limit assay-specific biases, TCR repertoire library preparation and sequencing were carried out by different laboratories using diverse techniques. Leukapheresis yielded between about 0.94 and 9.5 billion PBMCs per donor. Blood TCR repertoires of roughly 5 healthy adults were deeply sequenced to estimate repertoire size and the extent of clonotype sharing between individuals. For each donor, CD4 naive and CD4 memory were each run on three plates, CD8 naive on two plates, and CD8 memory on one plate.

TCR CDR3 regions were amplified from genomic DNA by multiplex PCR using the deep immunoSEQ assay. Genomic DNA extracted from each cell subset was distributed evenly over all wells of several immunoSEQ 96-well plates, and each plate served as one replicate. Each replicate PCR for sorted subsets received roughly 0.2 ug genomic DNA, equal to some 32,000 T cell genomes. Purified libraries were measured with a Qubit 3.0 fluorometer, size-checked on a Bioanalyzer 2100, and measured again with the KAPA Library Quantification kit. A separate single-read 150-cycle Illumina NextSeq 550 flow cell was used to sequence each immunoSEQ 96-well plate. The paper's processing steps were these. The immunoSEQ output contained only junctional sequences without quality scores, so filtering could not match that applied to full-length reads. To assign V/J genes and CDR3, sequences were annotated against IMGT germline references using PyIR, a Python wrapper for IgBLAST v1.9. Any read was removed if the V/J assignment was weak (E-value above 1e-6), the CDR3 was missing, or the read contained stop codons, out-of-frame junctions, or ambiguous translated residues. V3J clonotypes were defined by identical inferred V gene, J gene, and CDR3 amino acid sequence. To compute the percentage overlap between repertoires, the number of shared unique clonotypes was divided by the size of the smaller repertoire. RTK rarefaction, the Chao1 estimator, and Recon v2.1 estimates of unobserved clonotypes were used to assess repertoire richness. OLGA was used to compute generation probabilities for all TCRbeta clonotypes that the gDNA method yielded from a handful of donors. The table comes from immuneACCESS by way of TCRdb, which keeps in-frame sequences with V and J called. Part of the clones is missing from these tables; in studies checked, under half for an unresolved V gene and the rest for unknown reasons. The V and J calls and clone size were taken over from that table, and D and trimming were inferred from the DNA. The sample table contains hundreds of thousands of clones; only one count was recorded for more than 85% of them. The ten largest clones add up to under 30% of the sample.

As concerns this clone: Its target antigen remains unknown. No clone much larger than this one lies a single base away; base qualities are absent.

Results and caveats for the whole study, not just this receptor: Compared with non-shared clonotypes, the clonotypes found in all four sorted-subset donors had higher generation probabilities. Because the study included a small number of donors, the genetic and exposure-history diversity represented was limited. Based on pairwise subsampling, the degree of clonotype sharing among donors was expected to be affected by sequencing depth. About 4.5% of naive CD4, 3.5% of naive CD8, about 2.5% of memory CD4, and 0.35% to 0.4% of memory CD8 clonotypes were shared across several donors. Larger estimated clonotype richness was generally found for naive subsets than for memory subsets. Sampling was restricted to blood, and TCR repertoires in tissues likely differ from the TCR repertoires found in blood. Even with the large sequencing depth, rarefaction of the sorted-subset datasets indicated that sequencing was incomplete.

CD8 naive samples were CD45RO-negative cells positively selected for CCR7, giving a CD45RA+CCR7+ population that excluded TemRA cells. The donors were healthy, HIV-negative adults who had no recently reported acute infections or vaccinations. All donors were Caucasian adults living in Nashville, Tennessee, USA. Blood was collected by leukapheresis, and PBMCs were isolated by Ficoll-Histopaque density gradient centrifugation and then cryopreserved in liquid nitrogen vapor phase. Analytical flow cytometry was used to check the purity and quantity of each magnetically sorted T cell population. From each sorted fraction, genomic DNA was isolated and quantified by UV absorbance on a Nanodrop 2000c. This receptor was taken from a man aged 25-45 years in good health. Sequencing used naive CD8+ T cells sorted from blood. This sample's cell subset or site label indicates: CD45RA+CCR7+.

The nucleotide sequence reads as follows: TGTGCCAGCAGTGAATGGGGGCTAGCGGGAGGGCCAAAGACCGGGGAGCTGTTTTTT. It specifies CASSEWGLAGGPKTGELFF. In this chain, TRBV2 is recombined with TRBJ2-2; 12 middle bases align to TRBD2. The CDR3 contains 19 residues, cysteine and phenylalanine counted. Solely the CDR3 DNA is kept, with 57 bases framed from the first base. The V end gives up 2 bases and the J end 5 bases, leaving 12 bases in the junction not matched to a gene. CDR1 and CDR2 were assigned from the germline V gene as SNHLY and FYNNEI. With the portions outside the CDR3 filled from the reference TRBV2 and TRBJ2-2 genes, the complete variable region becomes EPEVTQTPSHQVTQMGQEVILRCVPISNHLYFYWYRQILGQKVEFLVSFYNNEISEKSEIFDDQFSVERPDGSNFTLKIRSTKLEDSAMYFCASSEWGLAGGPKTGELFFGEGSRLTVL.